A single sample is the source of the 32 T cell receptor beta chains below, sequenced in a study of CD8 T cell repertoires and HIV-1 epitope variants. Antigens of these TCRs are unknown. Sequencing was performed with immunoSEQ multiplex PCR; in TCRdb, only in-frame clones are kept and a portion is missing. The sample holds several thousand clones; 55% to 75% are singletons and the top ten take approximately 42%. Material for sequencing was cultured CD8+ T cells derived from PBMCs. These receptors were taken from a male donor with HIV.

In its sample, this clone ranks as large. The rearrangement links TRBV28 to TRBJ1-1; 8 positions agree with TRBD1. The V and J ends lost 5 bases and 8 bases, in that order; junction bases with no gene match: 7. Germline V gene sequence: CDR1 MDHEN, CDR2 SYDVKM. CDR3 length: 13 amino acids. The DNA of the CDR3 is TGTGCCAGCAGTCCCATTGGGACAGGAGAAGCTTTCTTT. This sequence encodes CASSPIGTGEAFF. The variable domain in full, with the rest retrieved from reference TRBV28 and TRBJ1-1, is DVKVTQSSRYLVKRTGEKVFLECVQDMDHENMFWYRQDPGLGLRLIYFSYDVKMKEKGDIPEGYSVSREKKERFSLILESASTNQTSMYLCASSPIGTGEAFFGQGTRLTVV.

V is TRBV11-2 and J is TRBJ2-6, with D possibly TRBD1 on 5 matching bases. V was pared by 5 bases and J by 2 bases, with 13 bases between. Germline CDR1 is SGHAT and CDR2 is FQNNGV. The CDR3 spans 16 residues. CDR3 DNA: TGTGCCAGCAGCAGAAACAGGAATGCTGGGGCCAACGTCCTGACTTTC. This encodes CASSRNRNAGANVLTF.

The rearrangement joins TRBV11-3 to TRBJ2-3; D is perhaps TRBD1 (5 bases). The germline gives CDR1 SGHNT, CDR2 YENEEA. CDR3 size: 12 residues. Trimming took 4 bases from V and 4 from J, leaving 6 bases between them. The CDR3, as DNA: TGTGCCAGCAGCTCGACAGCAGATACGCAGTATTTT. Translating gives CASSSTADTQYF.

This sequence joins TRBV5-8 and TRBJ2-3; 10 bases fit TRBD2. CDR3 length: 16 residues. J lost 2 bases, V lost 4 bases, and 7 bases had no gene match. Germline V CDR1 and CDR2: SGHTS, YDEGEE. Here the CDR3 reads CASSPTSGVATDTQYF. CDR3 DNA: TGTGCCAGCAGCCCTACTAGCGGGGTCGCCACAGATACGCAGTATTTT.

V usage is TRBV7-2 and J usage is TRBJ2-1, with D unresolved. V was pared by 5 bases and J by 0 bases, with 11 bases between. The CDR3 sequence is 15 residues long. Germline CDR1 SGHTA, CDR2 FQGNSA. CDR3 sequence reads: CASSITPDSYNEQFF. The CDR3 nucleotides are TGTGCCAGCAGCATAACACCGGACTCCTACAATGAGCAGTTCTTC.

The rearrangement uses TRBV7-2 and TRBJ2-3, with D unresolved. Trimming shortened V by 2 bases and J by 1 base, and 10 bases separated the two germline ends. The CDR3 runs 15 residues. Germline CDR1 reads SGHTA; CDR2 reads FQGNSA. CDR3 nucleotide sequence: TGTGCCAGCAGCTTAAGCAGCCCCGGCACAGATACGCAGTATTTT. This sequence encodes CASSLSSPGTDTQYF.

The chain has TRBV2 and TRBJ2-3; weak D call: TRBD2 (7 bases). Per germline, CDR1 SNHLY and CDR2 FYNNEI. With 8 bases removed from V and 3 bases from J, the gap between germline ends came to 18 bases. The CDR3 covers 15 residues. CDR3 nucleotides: TGTGCCAGCCGAATGGGAGGGGGTTGGACAGATACGCAGTATTTT. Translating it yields CASRMGGGWTDTQYF.

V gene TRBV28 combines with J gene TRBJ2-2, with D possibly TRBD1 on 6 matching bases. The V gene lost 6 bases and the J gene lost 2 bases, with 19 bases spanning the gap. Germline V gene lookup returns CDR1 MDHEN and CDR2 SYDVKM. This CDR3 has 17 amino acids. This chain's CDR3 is CASRMGRHRANTGELFF. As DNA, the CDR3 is TGTGCCAGCAGAATGGGCCGCCACAGGGCTAACACCGGGGAGCTGTTTTTT.

As DNA, the CDR3 is TGTGCCAGCAGTCCGACTGATTACGAGCAGTACTTC. Its protein product is CASSPTDYEQYF. J is TRBJ2-7 and V is TRBV6-1, with D unclear. V lost 5 bases and J 4 bases, leaving 9 bases between the germline ends. The CDR3 consists of 12 residues. The germline V gene encodes CDR1 MNHNS and CDR2 SASEGT.

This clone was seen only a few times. The CDR3 DNA reads TGTGCCAGTAGCCAAGGTCGGCTCCTCGGGCGCAATCAGCCCCAGCATTTT. Protein sequence: CASSQGRLLGRNQPQHF. V and J are TRBV19 and TRBJ1-5; no clear D. The CDR3 has 17 residues. Trimming left V 6 bases short and J 2 bases short, with 20 bases between. The germline CDR1 and CDR2 sequences are LNHDA and SQIVND (reference sequence). The variable domain in full, with the rest retrieved from reference TRBV19 and TRBJ1-5, is DGGITQSPKYLFRKEGQNVTLSCEQNLNHDAMYWYRQDPGQGLRLIYYSQIVNDFQKGDIAEGYSVSREKKESFPLTVTSAQKNPTAFYLCASSQGRLLGRNQPQHFGDGTRLSIL.

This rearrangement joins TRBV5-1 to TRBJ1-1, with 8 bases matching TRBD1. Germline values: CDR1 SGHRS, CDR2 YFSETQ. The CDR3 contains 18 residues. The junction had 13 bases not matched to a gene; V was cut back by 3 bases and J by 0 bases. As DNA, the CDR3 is TGCGCCAGCAGCTCGGAAGACAGGGGTTTGGGGATGAACACTGAAGCTTTCTTT. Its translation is CASSSEDRGLGMNTEAFF.

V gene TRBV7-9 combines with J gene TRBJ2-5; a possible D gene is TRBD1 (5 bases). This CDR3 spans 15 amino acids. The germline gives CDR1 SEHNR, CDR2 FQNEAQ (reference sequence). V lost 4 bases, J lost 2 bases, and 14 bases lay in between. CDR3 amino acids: CASSWGPGGQETQYF. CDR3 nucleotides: TGTGCCAGCAGCTGGGGCCCCGGCGGACAAGAGACCCAGTACTTC. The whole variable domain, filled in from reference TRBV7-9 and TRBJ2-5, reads DTGVSQNPRHKITKRGQNVTFRCDPISEHNRLYWYRQTLGQGPEFLTYFQNEAQLEKSRLLSDRFSAERPKGSFSTLEIQRTEQGDSAMYLCASSWGPGGQETQYFGPGTRLLVL.

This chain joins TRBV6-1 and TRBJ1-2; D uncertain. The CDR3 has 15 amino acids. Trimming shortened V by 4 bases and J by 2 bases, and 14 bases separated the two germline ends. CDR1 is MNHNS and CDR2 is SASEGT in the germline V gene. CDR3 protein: CASSVSASGNYGYTF. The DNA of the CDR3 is TGTGCCAGCAGTGTCTCGGCGAGTGGGAACTATGGCTACACCTTC.

CDR3 DNA: TGTGCCAGCAGCTTAGGGCAGGGGGCTTACGAGCAGTACTTC. Encoded protein: CASSLGQGAYEQYF. The rearrangement joins TRBV7-9 to TRBJ2-7; 8 nucleotides align to TRBD1. V lost 1 base, J lost 4 bases, and 3 bases stayed unmatched. The CDR3 is made up of 14 amino acids. Germline V gene lookup returns CDR1 SEHNR and CDR2 FQNEAQ (reference sequence).

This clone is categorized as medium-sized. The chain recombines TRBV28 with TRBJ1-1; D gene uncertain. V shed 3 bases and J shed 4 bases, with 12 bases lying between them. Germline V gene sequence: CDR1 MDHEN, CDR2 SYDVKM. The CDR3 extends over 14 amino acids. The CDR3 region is CASSFRGWGTEAFF. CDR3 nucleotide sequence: TGTGCCAGCAGTTTTCGGGGATGGGGCACTGAAGCTTTCTTT.

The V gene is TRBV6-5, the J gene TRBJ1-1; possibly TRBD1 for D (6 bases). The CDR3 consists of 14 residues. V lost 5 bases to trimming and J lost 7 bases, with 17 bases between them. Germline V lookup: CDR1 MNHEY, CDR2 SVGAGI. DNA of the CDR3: TGTGCCAGCAGTCCGACAGGCCCGCCACTTGAAGCTTTCTTT. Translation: CASSPTGPPLEAFF.

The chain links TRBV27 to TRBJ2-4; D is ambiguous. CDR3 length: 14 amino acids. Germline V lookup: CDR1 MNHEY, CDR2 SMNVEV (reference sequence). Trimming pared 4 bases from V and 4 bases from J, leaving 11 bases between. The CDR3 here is CASSSAYIKNIQYF. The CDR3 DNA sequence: TGTGCCAGCAGTTCGGCCTACATAAAAAACATTCAGTACTTC.

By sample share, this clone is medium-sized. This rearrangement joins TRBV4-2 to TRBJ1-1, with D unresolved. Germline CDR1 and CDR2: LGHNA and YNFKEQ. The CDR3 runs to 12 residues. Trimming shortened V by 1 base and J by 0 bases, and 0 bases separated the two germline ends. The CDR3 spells CASSQVNTEAFF. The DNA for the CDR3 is TGTGCCAGCAGCCAAGTGAACACTGAAGCTTTCTTT.

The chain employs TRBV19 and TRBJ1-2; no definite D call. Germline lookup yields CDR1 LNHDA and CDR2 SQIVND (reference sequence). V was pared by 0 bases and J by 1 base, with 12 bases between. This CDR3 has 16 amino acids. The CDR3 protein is CASSIEGQEINYGYTF. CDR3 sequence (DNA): TGTGCCAGTAGTATAGAAGGGCAGGAAATTAACTATGGCTACACCTTC. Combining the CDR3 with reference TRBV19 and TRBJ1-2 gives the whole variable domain DGGITQSPKYLFRKEGQNVTLSCEQNLNHDAMYWYRQDPGQGLRLIYYSQIVNDFQKGDIAEGYSVSREKKESFPLTVTSAQKNPTAFYLCASSIEGQEINYGYTFGSGTRLTVV.

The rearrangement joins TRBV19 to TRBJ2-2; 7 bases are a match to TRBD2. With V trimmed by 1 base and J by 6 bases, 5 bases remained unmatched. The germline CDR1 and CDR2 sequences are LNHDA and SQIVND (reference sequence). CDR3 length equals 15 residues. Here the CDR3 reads CASSIVGLVAGELFF. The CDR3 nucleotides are TGTGCCAGTAGTATAGTTGGACTAGTCGCCGGGGAGCTGTTTTTT.

The chain's CDR3 is CASSQDFGRETQYF. CDR3 in DNA: TGTGCCAGCAGCCAAGATTTTGGAAGGGAGACCCAGTACTTC. The rearrangement links TRBV4-2 to TRBJ2-5; D remains ambiguous. CDR3 length: 14 amino acids. Trimming removed 0 bases at V and 5 bases at J, with 10 bases between. Germline V gene lookup returns CDR1 LGHNA and CDR2 YNFKEQ.

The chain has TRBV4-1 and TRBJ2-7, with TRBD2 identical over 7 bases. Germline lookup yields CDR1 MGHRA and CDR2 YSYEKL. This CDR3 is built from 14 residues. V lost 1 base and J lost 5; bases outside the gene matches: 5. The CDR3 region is CASSQALGGDEQYF. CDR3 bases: TGCGCCAGCAGCCAAGCTTTGGGAGGGGACGAGCAGTACTTC.

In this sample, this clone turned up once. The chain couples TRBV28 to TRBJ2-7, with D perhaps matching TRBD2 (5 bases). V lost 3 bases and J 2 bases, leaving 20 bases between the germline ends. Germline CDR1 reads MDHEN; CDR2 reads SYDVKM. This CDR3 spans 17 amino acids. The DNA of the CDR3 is TGTGCCAGCAGTTTCGCTGGGTCGGGATCTATAACCTACGAGCAGTACTTC. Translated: CASSFAGSGSITYEQYF.

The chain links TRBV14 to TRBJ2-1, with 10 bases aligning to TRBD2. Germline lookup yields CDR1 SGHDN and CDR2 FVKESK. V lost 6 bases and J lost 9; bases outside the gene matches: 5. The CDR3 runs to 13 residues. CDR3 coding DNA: TGTGCCAGCAGGCTAGCGGGAGAAGGTGAGCAGTTCTTC. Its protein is CASRLAGEGEQFF.

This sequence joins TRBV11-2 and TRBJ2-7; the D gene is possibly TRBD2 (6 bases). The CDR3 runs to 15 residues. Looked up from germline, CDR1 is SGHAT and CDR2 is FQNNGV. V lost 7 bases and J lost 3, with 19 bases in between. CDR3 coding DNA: TGTGCCAGCACCCGGGACTTCCCAAGGGACTACGAGCAGTACTTC. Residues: CASTRDFPRDYEQYF.

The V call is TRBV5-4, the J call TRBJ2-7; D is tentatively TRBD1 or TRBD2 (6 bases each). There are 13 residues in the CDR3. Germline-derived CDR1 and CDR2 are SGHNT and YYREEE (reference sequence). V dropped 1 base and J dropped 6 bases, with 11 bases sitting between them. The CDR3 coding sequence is TGTGCCAGCAGCTTGCTTAAGGGGGGCGAGCAGTACTTC. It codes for CASSLLKGGEQYF.

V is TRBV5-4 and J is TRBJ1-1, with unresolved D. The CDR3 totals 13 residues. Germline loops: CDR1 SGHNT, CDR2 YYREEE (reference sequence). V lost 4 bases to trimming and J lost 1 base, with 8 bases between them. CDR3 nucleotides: TGTGCCAGCAGCCAAACAGCGAACACTGAAGCTTTCTTT. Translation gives CASSQTANTEAFF.

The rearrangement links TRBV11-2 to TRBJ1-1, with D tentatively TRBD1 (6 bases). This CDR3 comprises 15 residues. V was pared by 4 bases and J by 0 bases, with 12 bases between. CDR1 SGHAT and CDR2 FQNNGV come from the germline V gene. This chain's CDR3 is CASSSSTGLNTEAFF. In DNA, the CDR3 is TGTGCCAGCAGCTCCTCCACAGGGCTGAACACTGAAGCTTTCTTT. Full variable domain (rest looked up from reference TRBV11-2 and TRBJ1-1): EAGVAQSPRYKIIEKRQSVAFWCNPISGHATLYWYQQILGQGPKLLIQFQNNGVVDDSQLPKDRFSAERLKGVDSTLKIQPAKLEDSAVYLCASSSSTGLNTEAFFGQGTRLTVV.

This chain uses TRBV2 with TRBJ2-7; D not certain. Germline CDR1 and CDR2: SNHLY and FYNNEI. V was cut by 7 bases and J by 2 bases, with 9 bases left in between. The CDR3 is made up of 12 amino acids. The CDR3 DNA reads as TGTGCCAGCACGGCCAGCACCTACGAGCAGTACTTC. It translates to CASTASTYEQYF.

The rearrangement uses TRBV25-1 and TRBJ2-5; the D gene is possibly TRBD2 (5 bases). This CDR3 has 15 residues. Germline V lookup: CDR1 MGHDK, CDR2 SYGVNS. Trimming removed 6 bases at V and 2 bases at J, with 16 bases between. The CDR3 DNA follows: TGTGCCAGCAGCTCCGCCGGGATAGATCAAGAGACCCAGTACTTC. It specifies CASSSAGIDQETQYF.

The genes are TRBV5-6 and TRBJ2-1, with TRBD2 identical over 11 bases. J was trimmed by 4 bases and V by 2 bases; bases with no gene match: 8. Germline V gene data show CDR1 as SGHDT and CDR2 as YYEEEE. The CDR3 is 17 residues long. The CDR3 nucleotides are TGTGCCAGCAGCTTTGGGCAGACTAGCGGGATTTACAATGAGCAGTTCTTC. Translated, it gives CASSFGQTSGIYNEQFF.

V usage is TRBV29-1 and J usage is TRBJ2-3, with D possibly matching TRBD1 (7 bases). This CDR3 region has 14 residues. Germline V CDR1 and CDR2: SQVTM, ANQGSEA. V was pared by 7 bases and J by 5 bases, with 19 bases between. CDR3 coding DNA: TGCAGCGCGTTTGGAGGGGGCTCGAGAGATACGCAGTATTTT. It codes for CSAFGGGSRDTQYF.